Presented here are 7 T cell receptor beta chains from one specimen sequenced in a study of PD-1 blockade in classical Hodgkin lymphoma. No patient escaped relapse after autologous stem cell transplantation, and brentuximab vedotin exposure varied. Purification of CD4+ T cells from thawed PBMCs was achieved by magnetic negative selection. Data came from immunoSEQ multiplex PCR; TCRdb stores just in-frame clones and leaves some out. The sample consists of 12,000 or so clones, under 85% of them appearing once. The material was CD4+ T cells from blood, obtained at baseline. These receptors were taken from a human donor with classical Hodgkin lymphoma.

This sequence joins TRBV6-1 and TRBJ2-3, with D perhaps TRBD1 (6 bases). The length of the CDR3 is 15 residues. Looked up from germline, CDR1 is MNHNS and CDR2 is SASEGT. Trimming removed 2 bases from V and 1 base from J, with 10 bases in between. This chain's CDR3 is CASSEQDSGTDTQYF. CDR3 DNA sequence: TGTGCCAGCAGTGAACAGGACAGCGGCACAGATACGCAGTATTTT.

This rearrangement joins TRBV5-4 to TRBJ2-2; no clear D gene. Trimming pared 2 bases from V and 6 bases from J, leaving 8 bases between. Germline V gene lookup returns CDR1 SGHNT and CDR2 YYREEE (reference sequence). The CDR3 is made up of 13 amino acids. CDR3 nucleotides: TGTGCCAGCAGCTTTGGCGTCGCCGGGGAGCTGTTTTTT. This translates into CASSFGVAGELFF.

V gene TRBV29-1 combines with J gene TRBJ1-1; possibly TRBD1 for D (6 bases). Per germline, CDR1 SQVTM and CDR2 ANQGSEA. The CDR3 covers 14 residues. Trimming shortened V by 4 bases and J by 2 bases, and 14 bases separated the two germline ends. CDR3 sequence reads: CSVGNRVSNTEAFF. The CDR3, as DNA: TGCAGCGTTGGAAACAGGGTTTCCAACACTGAAGCTTTCTTT.

The rearrangement uses TRBV11-1 and TRBJ1-1, with 8 bases identical to TRBD1. Germline values: CDR1 SGHAT, CDR2 FQDESV (reference sequence). V lost 6 bases to trimming and J lost 5 bases; unmatched junction nucleotides: 11. The CDR3 runs 15 residues. CDR3 residues: CASRLATGDFTEAFF. The CDR3 bases are TGTGCCAGCAGACTCGCGACAGGGGACTTTACTGAAGCTTTCTTT.

This clone was seen just once. The gene calls are TRBV29-1 and TRBJ2-3; unclear D gene. Germline V lookup: CDR1 SQVTM, CDR2 ANQGSEA. Trimming removed 6 bases from V and 0 bases from J, with 13 bases in between. The CDR3 sequence is 14 residues long. CDR3 sequence reads: CSVVGATSTDTQYF. CDR3 nucleotides: TGCAGCGTCGTCGGAGCCACTAGCACAGATACGCAGTATTTT.

The V call is TRBV23-1, the J call TRBJ1-2, with TRBD1 matching over 7 bases. TRBV23-1 is labeled an ORF, and its function is uncertain. This CDR3 is 16 amino acids long. V trimming: 4 bases; J trimming: 2 bases; junction bases outside the gene matches: 10. The CDR3 here is CASSPYGTVLNYGYTF. CDR3 nucleotide sequence: TGCGCCAGCAGTCCATATGGGACAGTCCTAAACTATGGCTACACCTTC.

The V gene is TRBV4-3, the J gene TRBJ1-5; perhaps TRBD1 as D (5 bases). Between the trimmed V and J ends, which lost 1 base and 4 bases, there was a span of 11 bases. Germline V gene lookup returns CDR1 LGHNA and CDR2 YSLEER. This CDR3 has 15 residues. The CDR3 loop reads CASSQATGRNQPQHF. CDR3 coding DNA: TGCGCCAGCAGCCAAGCCACAGGTCGGAATCAGCCCCAGCATTTT.